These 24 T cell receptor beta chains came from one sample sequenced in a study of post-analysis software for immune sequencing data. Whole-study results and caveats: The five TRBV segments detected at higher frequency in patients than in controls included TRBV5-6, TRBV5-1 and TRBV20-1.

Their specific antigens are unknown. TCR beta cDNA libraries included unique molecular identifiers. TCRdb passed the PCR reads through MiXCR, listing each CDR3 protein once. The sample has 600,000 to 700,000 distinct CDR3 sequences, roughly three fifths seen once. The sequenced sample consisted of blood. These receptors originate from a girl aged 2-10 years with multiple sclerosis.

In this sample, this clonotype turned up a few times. In DNA, the CDR3 is TGCAGCGTTGAAGGGACTAGGGGTCAAGGCAATGAGCAGTTCTTC. Amino acid sequence: CSVEGTRGQGNEQFF. V and J are TRBV29-1 and TRBJ2-1, with TRBD2 identical over 7 bases. This CDR3 region has 15 residues. Trimming cost V 1 base and J 6 bases; bases outside gene matches: 9. Germline values: CDR1 SQVTM, CDR2 ANQGSEA.

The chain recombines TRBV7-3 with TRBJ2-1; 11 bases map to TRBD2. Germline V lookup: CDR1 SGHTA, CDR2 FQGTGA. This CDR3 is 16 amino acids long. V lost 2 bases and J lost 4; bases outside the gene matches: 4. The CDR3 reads CASSLASSGRYNEQFF. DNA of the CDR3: TGTGCCAGCAGCTTAGCATCTAGCGGGAGGTACAATGAGCAGTTCTTC.

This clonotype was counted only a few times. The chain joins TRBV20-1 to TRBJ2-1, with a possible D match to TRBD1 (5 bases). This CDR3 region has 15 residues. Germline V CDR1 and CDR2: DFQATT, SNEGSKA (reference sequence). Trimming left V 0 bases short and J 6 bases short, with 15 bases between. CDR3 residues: CSARDLNRMPNEQFF. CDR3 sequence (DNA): TGCAGTGCTAGAGATTTGAACAGGATGCCCAATGAGCAGTTCTTC.

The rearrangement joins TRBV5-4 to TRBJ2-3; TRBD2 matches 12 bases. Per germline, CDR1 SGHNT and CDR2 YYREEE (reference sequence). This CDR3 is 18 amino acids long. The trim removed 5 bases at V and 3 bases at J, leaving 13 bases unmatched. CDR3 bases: TGTGCCAGCAGGGCGGGACTAGCGGGCCCCGGGCTTACAGATACGCAGTATTTT. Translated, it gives CASRAGLAGPGLTDTQYF.

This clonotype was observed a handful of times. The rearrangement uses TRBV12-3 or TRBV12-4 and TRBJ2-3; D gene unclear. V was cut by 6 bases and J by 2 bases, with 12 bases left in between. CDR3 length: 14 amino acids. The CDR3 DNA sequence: TGTGCCAGCAGCCCCCGAATGCCCACAGATACGCAGTATTTT. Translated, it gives CASSPRMPTDTQYF.

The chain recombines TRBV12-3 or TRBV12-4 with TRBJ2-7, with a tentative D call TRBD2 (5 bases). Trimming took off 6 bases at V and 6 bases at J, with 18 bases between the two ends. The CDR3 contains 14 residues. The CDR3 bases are TGTGCCAGCAGCCCAGACGCCGGAGGAGCCGAGCAGTACTTC. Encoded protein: CASSPDAGGAEQYF.

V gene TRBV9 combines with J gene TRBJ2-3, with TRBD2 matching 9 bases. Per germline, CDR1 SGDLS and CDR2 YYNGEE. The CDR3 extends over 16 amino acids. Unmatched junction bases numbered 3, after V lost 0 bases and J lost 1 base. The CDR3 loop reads CASSVGAGGCTDTQYF. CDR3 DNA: TGTGCCAGCAGCGTAGGAGCGGGAGGATGCACAGATACGCAGTATTTT.

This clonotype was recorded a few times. CDR3 protein: CASSLDYFSSYNEQFF. The CDR3 DNA follows: TGTGCCAGCAGTCTCGACTATTTTAGCTCCTACAATGAGCAGTTCTTC. The chain couples TRBV7-8 to TRBJ2-1, with a weak D call TRBD2 (5 bases). The ends were cut back, 6 bases at V and 0 bases at J, with 15 bases in the middle. Germline CDR1 SGHVS, CDR2 FQNEAQ. CDR3 size: 16 residues.

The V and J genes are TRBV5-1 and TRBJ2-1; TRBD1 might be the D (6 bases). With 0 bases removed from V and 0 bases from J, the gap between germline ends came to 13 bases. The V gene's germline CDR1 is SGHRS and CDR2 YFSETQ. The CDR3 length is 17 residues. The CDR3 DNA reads TGCGCCAGCAGCTTGGGAGGGACACCAAGCTCCTACAATGAGCAGTTCTTC. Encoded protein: CASSLGGTPSSYNEQFF.

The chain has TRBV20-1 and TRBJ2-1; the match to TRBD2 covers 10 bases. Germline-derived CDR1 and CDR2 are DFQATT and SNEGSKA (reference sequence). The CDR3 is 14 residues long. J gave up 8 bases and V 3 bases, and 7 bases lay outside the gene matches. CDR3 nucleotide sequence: TGCAGTGCTAGCCGAGCGGGAGGGCCCGATGAGCAGTTCTTC. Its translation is CSASRAGGPDEQFF.

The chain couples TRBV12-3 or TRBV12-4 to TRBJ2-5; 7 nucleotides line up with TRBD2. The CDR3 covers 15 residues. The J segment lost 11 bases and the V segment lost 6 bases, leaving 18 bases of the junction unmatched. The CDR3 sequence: CASSRVTGGNNGQYF. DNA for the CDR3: TGTGCCAGCAGCCGCGTGACGGGAGGAAACAATGGGCAGTACTTC.

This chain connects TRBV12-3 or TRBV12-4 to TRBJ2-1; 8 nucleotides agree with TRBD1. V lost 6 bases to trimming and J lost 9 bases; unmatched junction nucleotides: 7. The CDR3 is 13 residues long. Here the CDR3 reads CASSQTTGGEQFF. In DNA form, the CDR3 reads TGTGCCAGCAGCCAGACAACAGGGGGTGAGCAGTTCTTC.

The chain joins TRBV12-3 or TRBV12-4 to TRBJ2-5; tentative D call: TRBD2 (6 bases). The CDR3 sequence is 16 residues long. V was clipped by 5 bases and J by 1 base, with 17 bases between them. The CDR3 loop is CASSGPSGLFQETQYF. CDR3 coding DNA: TGTGCCAGCAGTGGGCCCTCGGGACTCTTCCAAGAGACCCAGTACTTC.

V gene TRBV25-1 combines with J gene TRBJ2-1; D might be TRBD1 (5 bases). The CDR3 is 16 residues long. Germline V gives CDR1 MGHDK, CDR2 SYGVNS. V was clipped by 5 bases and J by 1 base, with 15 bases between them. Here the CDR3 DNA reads TGTGCCAGCAGTAAGCGACAGAAGGTTTCCTACAATGAGCAGTTCTTC. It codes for CASSKRQKVSYNEQFF. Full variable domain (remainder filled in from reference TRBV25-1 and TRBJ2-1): EADIYQTPRYLVIGTGKKITLECSQTMGHDKMYWYQQDPGMELHLIHYSYGVNSTEKGDLSSESTVSRIRTEHFPLTLESARPSHTSQYLCASSKRQKVSYNEQFFGPGTRLTVL.

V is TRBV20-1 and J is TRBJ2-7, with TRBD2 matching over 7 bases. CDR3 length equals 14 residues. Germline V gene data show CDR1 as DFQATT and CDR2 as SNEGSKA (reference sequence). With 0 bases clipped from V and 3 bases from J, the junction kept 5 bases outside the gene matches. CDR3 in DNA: TGCAGTGCTAGAGAGGTTGGACTAGGCTACGAGCAGTACTTC. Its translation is CSAREVGLGYEQYF.

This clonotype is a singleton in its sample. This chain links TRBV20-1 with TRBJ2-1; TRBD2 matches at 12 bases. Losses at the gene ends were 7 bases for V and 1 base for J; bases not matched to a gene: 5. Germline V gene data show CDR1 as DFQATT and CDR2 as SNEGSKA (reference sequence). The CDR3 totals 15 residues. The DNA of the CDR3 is TGCAGTGTTTCTAGCGGGAGGGGGTCCTACAATGAGCAGTTCTTC. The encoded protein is CSVSSGRGSYNEQFF.

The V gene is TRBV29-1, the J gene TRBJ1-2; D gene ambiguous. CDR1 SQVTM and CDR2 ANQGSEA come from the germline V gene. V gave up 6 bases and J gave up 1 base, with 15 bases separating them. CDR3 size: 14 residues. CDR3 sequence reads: CSVKPRTDNYGYTF. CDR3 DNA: TGCAGCGTCAAACCTCGGACGGATAACTATGGCTACACCTTC.

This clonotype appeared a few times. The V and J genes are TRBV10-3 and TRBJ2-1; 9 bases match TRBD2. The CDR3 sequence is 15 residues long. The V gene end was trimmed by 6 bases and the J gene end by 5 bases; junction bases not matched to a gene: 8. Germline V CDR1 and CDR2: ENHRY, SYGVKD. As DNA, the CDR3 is TGTGCCATCAGGACTAGCGGTCCCCGAAACAATGAGCAGTTCTTC. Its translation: CAIRTSGPRNNEQFF.

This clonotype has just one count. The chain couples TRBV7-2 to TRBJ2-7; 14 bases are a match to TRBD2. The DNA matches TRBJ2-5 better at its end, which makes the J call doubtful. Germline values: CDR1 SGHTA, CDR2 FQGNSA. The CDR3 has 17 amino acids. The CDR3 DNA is TGTGCCAGCAGCCTCGGGACTAGCGGGAGAAAGCAACAGACCCAGTACTTC. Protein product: CASSLGTSGRKQQTQYF.

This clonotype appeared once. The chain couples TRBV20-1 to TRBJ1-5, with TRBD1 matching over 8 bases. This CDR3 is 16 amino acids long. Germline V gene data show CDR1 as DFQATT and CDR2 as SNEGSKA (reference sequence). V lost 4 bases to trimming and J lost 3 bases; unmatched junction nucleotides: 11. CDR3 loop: CSATGQGDEYNQPQHF. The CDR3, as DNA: TGCAGTGCTACAGGACAGGGAGACGAATACAATCAGCCCCAGCATTTT.

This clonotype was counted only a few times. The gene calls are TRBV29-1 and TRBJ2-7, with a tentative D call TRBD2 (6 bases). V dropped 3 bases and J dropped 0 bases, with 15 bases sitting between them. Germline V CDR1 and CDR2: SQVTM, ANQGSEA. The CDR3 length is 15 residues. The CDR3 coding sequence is TGCAGCGTTGAGTCCTTAGCGGACGACTCCTACGAGCAGTACTTC. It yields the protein CSVESLADDSYEQYF.

The CDR3 reads CASSLPIAGGWETQYF. CDR3 coding DNA: TGTGCCAGCAGCTTACCAATAGCGGGAGGATGGGAGACCCAGTACTTC. V is TRBV7-9 and J is TRBJ2-7; 10 nucleotides line up with TRBD2. The closer fit of TRBJ2-5 to the DNA end suggests the J call may be wrong. The CDR3 extends over 16 amino acids. CDR1 and CDR2 from the germline V gene are SEHNR and FQNEAQ (reference sequence).

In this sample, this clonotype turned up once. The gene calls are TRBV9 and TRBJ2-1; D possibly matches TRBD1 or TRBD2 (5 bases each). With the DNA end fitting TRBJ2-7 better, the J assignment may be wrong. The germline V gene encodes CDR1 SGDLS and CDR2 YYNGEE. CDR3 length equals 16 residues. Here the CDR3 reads CASSVKEEDIRGEQYF. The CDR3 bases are TGTGCCAGCAGCGTAAAGGAGGAGGACATCCGAGGTGAGCAGTACTTC.

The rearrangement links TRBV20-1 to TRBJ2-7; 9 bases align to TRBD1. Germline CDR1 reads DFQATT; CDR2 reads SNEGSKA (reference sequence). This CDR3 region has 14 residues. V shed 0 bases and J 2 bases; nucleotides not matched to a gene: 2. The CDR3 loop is CSARDGTGPYEQYF. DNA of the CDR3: TGCAGTGCTAGAGATGGGACAGGGCCCTACGAGCAGTACTTC.